The sequence of this TCR beta chain was determined in a study of T cells expressing NK-cell markers. Whole-study context: Sorted CD3+CD56-NKG2C+, CD3+CD56+NKG2C- and CD3+CD56+NKG2C+ T cells were the source of the TCR beta repertoires. Seven of the eight sequenced donors were classified as HCMV-seropositive, and one was classified as seronegative. The study, taken as a whole, reports: HCMV specificity of expanded NKG2C+ T cell clones remained unclear. Dominance of the CD3+CD56-NKG2C+ fraction by these clonotypes also held in several donors.

TCRdb derives one entry per CDR3 protein from the 5' RACE reads, leaving out DNA. The sample table sets out 200,000 to 300,000 distinct CDR3 sequences. Notes on this clonotype: The antigen remains unidentified.

Sequenced sample: blood T cells: a sorted CD56 or NKG2C T cell subset, CD4+ or CD8+ T cells, or bulk PBMC T cells (not recorded which). This TCR was recovered from a man in his late teens or twenties in good health.

CDR3 amino acids: CATSRGRRAGGTYNEQFF. The rearrangement links TRBV15 to TRBJ2-1; TCRdb's D gene call, TRBD2, goes unchecked for lack of DNA. CDR1 and CDR2 from the germline V gene are LNHNV and YYDKDF (reference sequence). This CDR3 is built from 18 residues.